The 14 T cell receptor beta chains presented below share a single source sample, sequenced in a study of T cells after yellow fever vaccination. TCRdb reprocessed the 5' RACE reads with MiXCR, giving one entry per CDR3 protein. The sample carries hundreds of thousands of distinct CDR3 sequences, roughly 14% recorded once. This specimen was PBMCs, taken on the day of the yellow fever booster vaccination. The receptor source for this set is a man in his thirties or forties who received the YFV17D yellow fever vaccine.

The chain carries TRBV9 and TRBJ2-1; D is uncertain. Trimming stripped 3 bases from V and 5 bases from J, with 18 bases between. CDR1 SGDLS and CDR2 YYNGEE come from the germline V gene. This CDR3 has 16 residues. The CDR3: CASSGTTFRPNNEQFF. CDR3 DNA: TGTGCCAGCAGCGGAACCACGTTCCGTCCTAACAATGAGCAGTTCTTC.

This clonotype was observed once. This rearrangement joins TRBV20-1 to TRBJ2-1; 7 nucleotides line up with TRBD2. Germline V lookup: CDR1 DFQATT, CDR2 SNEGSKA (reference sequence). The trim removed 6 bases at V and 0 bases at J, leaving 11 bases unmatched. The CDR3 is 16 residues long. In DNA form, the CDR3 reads TGCAGTGCCGCGCCCCCTAGCGGAAGCTCCTACAATGAGCAGTTCTTC. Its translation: CSAAPPSGSSYNEQFF.

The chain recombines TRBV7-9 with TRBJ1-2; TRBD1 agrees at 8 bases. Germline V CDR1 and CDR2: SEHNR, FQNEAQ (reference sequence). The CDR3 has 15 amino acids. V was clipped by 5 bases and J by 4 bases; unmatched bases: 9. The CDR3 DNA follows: TGTGCCAGCAGCATAGGACAGGGACCATCCTATGGCTACACCTTC. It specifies CASSIGQGPSYGYTF.

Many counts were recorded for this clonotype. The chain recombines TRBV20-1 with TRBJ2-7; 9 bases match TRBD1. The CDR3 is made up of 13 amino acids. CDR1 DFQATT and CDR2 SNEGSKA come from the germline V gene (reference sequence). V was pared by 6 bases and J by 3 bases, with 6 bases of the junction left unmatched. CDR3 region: CSARDREDYEQYF. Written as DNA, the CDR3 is TGCAGTGCCCGGGACAGGGAAGACTACGAGCAGTACTTC.

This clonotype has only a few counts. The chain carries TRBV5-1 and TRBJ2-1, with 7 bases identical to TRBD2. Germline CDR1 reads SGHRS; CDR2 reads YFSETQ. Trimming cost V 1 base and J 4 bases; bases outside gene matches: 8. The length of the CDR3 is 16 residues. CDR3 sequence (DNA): TGCGCCAGCAGCTTGCACGCGGGAGCCCCATACAATGAGCAGTTCTTC. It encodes CASSLHAGAPYNEQFF.

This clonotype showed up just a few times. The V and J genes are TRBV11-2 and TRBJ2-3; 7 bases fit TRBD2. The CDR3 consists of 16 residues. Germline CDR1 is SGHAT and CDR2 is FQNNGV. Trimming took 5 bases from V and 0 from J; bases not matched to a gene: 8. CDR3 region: CASSPLLAASTDTQYF. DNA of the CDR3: TGTGCCAGCAGCCCCCTCCTAGCGGCCAGCACAGATACGCAGTATTTT.

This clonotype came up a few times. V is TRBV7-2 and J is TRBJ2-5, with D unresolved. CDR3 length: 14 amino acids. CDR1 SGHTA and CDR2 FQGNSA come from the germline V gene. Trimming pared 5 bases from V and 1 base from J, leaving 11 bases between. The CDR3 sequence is CASSATGLQETQYF. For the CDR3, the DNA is TGTGCCAGCAGCGCGACCGGGCTCCAAGAGACCCAGTACTTC.

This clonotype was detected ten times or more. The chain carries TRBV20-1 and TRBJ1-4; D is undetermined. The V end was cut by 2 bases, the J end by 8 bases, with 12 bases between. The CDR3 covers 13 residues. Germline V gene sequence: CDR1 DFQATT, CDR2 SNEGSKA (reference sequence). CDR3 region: CSARHRWEEKLFF. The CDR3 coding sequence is TGCAGTGCTAGACACCGTTGGGAGGAAAAACTGTTTTTT.

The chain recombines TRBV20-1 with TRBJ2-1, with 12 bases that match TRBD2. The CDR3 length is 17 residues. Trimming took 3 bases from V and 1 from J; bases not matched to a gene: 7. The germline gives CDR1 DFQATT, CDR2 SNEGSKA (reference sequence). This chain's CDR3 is CSARSGLAGRSYNEQFF. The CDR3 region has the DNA TGCAGTGCTAGGTCGGGACTAGCGGGCCGTTCCTACAATGAGCAGTTCTTC.

The CDR3 nucleotides are TGCGCCAGCAGCCAAGATCCCGACGGGATTAACACCGGGGAGCTGTTTTTT. Amino acid sequence: CASSQDPDGINTGELFF. The V gene is TRBV4-3, the J gene TRBJ2-2; D is perhaps TRBD2 (5 bases). Trimming left V 0 bases short and J 2 bases short, with 13 bases between. The length of the CDR3 is 17 residues. In germline, CDR1 is LGHNA, CDR2 YSLEER.

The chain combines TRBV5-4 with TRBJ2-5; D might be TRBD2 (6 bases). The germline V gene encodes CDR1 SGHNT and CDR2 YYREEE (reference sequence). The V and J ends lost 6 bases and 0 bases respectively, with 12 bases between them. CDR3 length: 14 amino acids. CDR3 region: CASMGSGNQETQYF. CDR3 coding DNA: TGTGCCAGCATGGGTAGCGGTAACCAAGAGACCCAGTACTTC.

CDR3 bases: TGTGCCAGCAGCATATCCGCCCGGGCAGGGCCGGTTTCTGGCTACACCTTC. Protein: CASSISARAGPVSGYTF. V gene TRBV11-2 combines with J gene TRBJ1-2, with D tentatively TRBD1 (5 bases). Germline V CDR1 and CDR2: SGHAT, FQNNGV. V dropped 5 bases and J dropped 7 bases, with 26 bases sitting between them. This CDR3 is built from 17 residues. Together with reference TRBV11-2 and TRBJ1-2, the CDR3 gives the full variable domain: EAGVAQSPRYKIIEKRQSVAFWCNPISGHATLYWYQQILGQGPKLLIQFQNNGVVDDSQLPKDRFSAERLKGVDSTLKIQPAKLEDSAVYLCASSISARAGPVSGYTFGSGTRLTVV.

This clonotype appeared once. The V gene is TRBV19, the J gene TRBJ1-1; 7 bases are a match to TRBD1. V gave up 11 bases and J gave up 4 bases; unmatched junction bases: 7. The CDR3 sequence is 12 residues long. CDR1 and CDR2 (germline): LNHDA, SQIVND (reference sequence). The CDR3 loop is CAGTKGATEAFF. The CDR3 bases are TGTGCCGGTACTAAGGGGGCCACTGAAGCTTTCTTT.

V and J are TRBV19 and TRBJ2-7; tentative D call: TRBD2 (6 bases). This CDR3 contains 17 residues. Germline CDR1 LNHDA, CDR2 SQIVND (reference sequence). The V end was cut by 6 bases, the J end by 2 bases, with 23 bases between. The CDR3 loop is CASRPGLLRPGPYEQYF. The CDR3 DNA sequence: TGTGCCAGTAGACCGGGACTCCTTAGACCTGGTCCCTACGAGCAGTACTTC.